Sequencing of this T cell receptor (beta chain) was carried out in a study of T cells in Graves' hyperthyroidism and ophthalmopathy. General study points: Blood shared most expanded thyroid clonotypes above 0.001. Ophthalmopathy was distinguished from stable hyperthyroidism by 13 V-J signatures. Onset of ophthalmopathy came a median roughly 6.9 months after the model predicted it.

In germline, CDR1 is MDHEN, CDR2 SYDVKM. The V and J ends lost 6 bases and 5 bases, in that order; junction bases with no gene match: 7. The length of the CDR3 is 15 residues. RNA transcripts yielded amplified TCR beta CDR3 regions. The HTBI primer set was used in a first-round RT-PCR of the TCR CDR3. From the multiplex PCR reads, TCRdb called clonotypes with MiXCR, one entry per CDR3 protein. Seen here are under 650,000 distinct CDR3 sequences, 15% to 20% observed once, and the top ten hold 3.8%. About 10 ml of fresh peripheral blood supplied the PBMCs. At least ten counts were recorded for this clonotype. Antigen specificity is unknown.

The source is a woman aged 25 to 39 with Graves' hyperthyroidism. The sequenced material came from blood. The rearrangement joins TRBV28 to TRBJ1-4; 9 positions agree with TRBD1. DNA of the CDR3: TGTGCCAGCAGGCGAAACAGGGGGCAAAATGAAAAACTGTTTTTT. It translates to CASRRNRGQNEKLFF.